This T cell receptor beta chain was recorded in a study of cytomegalovirus exposure and HLA in healthy donors. Study-wide results and caveats: Later on, an analysis tied over 15,000 TCR beta sequences to HLA alleles at 0.05 false discovery rate. More clonal expansion characterized HLA-associated TCR beta chains than equally common others in a later analysis. An analysis that came later showed most CMV-associated TCR beta chains appearing HLA-restricted.

About this clone itself: Its antigen remains unknown.

CDR1 and CDR2 (germline): SGHDT, YYEEEE. Trimming cost V 5 bases and J 5 bases; bases outside gene matches: 14. CDR3 length equals 18 residues. Sampled while nominally healthy, donors likely had unrecorded immune exposures. Primers for the PCR totalled 60 Vbeta and 13 Jbeta. TCRdb's table, derived via immunoSEQ multiplex PCR, lists solely in-frame clones and lacks some. This table has about 140,000 clones, 70% to 80% appearing once. This TCR came from a man aged 18 to 30 in good health and CMV-seronegative. What was sequenced was PBMCs. The rearrangement joins TRBV5-6 to TRBJ2-5; 14 nucleotides align to TRBD2. As DNA, the CDR3 is TGTGCCAGCAGAAACGGACTAGCGGGGGGTAGACCCCACGAGACCCAGTACTTC. Residues: CASRNGLAGGRPHETQYF. The variable domain in full, with the rest retrieved from reference TRBV5-6 and TRBJ2-5, is DAGVTQSPTHLIKTRGQQVTLRCSPKSGHDTVSWYQQALGQGPQFIFQYYEEEERQRGNFPDRFSGHQFPNYSSELNVNALLLGDSALYLCASRNGLAGGRPHETQYFGPGTRLLVL.